This T cell receptor (beta chain) was sequenced in a study of OX40 agonist ivuxolimab in advanced cancers. Turning to the study itself: Participants averaged approximately 60 years of age (range 23 to 79) and were around 80% male.

The repertoire was sequenced with immunoSEQ multiplex PCR; TCRdb's copy has only in-frame clones and lacks some. In the table there are around 74,000 clones, 70% to 85% of which are singletons. As regards this clone: Antigen specificity is unknown.

Peripheral blood came from all dose cohorts at three timepoints. The CDR3 has 14 amino acids. Between the trimmed V and J ends, which lost 1 base and 2 bases, there was a span of 9 bases. Germline V gene data show CDR1 as GTSNPN and CDR2 as SVGIG (reference sequence). Notes on the study in general: Antigen targets of the expanded peripheral T cells went undetermined. Relative to CD4+ cells, CD8+ T cells on average had more expanded clones.

This chain uses TRBV30 with TRBJ1-5; D remains unclear. Material: CD4+ or CD8+ T cells sorted from blood, obtained in a trial of the OX40 agonist ivuxolimab. The sequence was collected from an adult with an advanced solid tumor such as melanoma, head and neck, liver or kidney cancer. The CDR3 DNA reads as TGTGCCTGGAGTGCTTTGGCGGGCAATCAGCCCCAGCATTTT. Protein product: CAWSALAGNQPQHF.